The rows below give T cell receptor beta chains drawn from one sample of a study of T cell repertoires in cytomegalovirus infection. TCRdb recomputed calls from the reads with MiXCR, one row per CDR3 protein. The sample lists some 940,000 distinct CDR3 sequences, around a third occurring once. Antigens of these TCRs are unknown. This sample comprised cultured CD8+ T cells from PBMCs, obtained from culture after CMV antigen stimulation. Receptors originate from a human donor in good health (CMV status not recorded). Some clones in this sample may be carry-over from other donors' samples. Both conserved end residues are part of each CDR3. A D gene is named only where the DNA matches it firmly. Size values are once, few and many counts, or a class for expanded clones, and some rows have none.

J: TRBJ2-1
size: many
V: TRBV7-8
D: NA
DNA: TGTGCCAGCAGCTTAGGGTCAAGTCTATACAATGAGCAGTTCTTC
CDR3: CASSLGSSLYNEQFF

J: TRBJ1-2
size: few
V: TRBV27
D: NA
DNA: TGTGCCAGCAGTTCTAGACCCATAAACTATGGCTACACCTTC
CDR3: CASSSRPINYGYTF

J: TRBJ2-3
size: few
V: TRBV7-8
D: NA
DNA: TGTGCCAGCAGCTCTGCTGGAGGGGAGTTTTGGGCAGATACGCAGTATTTT
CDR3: CASSSAGGEFWADTQYF

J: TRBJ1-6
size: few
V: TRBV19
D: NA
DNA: TGTGCCAGCGGAAACTCAGGGTACTATAATTCACCCCTCCACTTT
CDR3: CASGNSGYYNSPLHF

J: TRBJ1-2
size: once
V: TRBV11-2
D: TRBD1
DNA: TGTTCCAGCAGCTCCATGGACAGGGGGGATGGCTACACCTTC
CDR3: CSSSSMDRGDGYTF

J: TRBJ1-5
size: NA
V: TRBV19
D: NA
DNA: TGTGCCAGTAGTACTCTAACTCAGCCCCAGCATTTT
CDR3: CASSTLTQPQHF

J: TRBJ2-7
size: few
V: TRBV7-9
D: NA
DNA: TGTGCCAGCAGCTCAACGGCCAATTCCTACGAGCAGTACTTC
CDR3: CASSSTANSYEQYF

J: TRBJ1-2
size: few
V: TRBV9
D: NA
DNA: TGTGCCAGCAGCGGTAGGGCGGATGAACTCCCTCGTGGCTATGGCTACACCTTC
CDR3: CASSGRADELPRGYGYTF

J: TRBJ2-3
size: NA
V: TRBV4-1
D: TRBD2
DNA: TGCGCCAGCAGCCAAGAAACTAGCGGGGCCTACTTTACGCAGTATTTT
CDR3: CASSQETSGAYFTQYF

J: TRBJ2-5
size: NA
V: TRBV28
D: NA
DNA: TGTGCCAGCAGCCCTAGGGTTGAAGAGACCCAGTACTTC
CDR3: CASSPRVEETQYF

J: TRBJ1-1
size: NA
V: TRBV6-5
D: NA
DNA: TGTGCCAGCGGTTACTCCGGACTCCTGAACACTGAAGCTTTCTTT
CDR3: CASGYSGLLNTEAFF

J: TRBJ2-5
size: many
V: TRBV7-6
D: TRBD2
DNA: TGTGCCAGCAGCTTCGGCGGGGGGGCCCTCGAGACCCAGTACTTC
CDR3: CASSFGGGALETQYF

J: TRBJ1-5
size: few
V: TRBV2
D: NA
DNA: TGTGCCAGCAGTGGATACGGGAGGAGCAATCAGCCCCAGCATTTT
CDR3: CASSGYGRSNQPQHF

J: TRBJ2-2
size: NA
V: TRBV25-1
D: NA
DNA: TGTGCCAGCAGTCACGGTGCAGGATTTACCGGGGAGCTGTTTTTT
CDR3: CASSHGAGFTGELFF

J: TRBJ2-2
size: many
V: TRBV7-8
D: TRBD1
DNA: TGTGCCAGCAGCCCGCGGACAGGGAGAAAGAACACCGGGGAGCTGTTTTTT
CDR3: CASSPRTGRKNTGELFF

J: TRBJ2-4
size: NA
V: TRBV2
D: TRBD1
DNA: TGTGCCAGCAGTGCTGGACAGGGTGGGACCAAAAACATTCAGTACTTC
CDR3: CASSAGQGGTKNIQYF

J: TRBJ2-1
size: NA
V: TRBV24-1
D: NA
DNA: TGTGCCACCAGTAGCCTGGGGACCCATGAGCAGTTCTTC
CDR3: CATSSLGTHEQFF

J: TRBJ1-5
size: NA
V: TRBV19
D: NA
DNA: TGTGCCAGTAGTACCCGACACGCAAATCAGCCCCAGCATTTT
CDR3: CASSTRHANQPQHF

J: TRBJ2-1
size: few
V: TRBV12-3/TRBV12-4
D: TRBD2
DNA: TGTGCCAGCAGTTCGCCTGCGACTAGCGGGGTAGGCGATGAGCAGTTCTTC
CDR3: CASSSPATSGVGDEQFF

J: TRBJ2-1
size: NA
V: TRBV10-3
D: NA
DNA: TGTGCCATCAGTGATTTACCTTACAATGAGCAGTTCTTC
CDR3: CAISDLPYNEQFF

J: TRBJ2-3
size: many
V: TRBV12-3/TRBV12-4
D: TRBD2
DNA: TGTGCCAGCAGTTTAGGAGCGGGGACCATCACAGATACGCAGTATTTT
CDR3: CASSLGAGTITDTQYF

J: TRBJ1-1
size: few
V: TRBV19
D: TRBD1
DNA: TGTGCCAGTAGCAAGACAGGGATGAACACTGAAGCTTTCTTT
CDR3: CASSKTGMNTEAFF

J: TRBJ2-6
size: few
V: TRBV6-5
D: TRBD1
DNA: TGTGCCAGCAGTTACCAGGTTGGACAGGGAACCGGGGCCAACGTCCTGACTTTC
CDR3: CASSYQVGQGTGANVLTF

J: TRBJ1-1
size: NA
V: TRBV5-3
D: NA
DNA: TGTGCCAGCAGCTTGTCTCACCCTTGGAACACTGAAGCTTTCTTT
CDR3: CASSLSHPWNTEAFF

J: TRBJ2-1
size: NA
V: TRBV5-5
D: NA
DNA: TGTGCCAGCAGCTTGAGGACAGCCATAAACAATGAGCAGTTCTTC
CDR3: CASSLRTAINNEQFF

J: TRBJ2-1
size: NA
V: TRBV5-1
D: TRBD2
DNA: TGCGCCAGCAGCTTGCCGCGGGGGGAGACCCATGAGCAGTTCTTC
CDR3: CASSLPRGETHEQFF

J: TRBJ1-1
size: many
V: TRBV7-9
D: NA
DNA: TGTGCCAGCAGCTCCCTGGACAGAAAGACTGAAGCTTTCTTT
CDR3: CASSSLDRKTEAFF

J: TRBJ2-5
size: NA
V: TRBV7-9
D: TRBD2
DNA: TGTGCCAGCAGCCCCGCTGCGGGGGTCAAGACCCAGTACTTC
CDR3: CASSPAAGVKTQYF

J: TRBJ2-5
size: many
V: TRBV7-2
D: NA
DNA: TGTGCCAGCAGCTTAGCTCAGGGGAGAGGAGAGACCCAGTACTTC
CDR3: CASSLAQGRGETQYF

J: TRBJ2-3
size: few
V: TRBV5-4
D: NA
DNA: TGTGCCAGCAGCTCCCCAACGGACAGAACAAGTGGGGACACAGATACGCAGTATTTT
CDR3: CASSSPTDRTSGDTDTQYF

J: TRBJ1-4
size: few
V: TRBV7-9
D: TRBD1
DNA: TGTGCCAGCAGCTTGCGATCGACAGGGGGCCATCTGGGGAAACTGTTTTTT
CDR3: CASSLRSTGGHLGKLFF

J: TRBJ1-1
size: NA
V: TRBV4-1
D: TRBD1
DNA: TGCGCCAGCAGCCAAACAGGGGTGGTCACTGAAGCTTTCTTT
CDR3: CASSQTGVVTEAFF

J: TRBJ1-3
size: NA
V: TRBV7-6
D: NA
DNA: TGTGCCTTACCCGTCCGGAAACCAGACCTCTCTGGAAACACCATATATTTT
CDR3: CALPVRKPDLSGNTIYF

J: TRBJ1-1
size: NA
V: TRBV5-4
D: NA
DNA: TGTGCCAGCAGCTTGTATGTAGGGCTGAACACTGAAGCTTTCTTT
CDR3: CASSLYVGLNTEAFF

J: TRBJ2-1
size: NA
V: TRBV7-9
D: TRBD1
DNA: TGTGCCACCAACCTATTTACCGGGACAGGCTACAATGAGCAGTTCTTC
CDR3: CATNLFTGTGYNEQFF

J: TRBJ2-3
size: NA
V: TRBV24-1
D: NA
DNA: TGTGCCACCAGTGATTTGAGCGCTACTAGCACAGATACGCAGTATTTT
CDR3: CATSDLSATSTDTQYF

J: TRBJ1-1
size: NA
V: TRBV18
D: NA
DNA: TGTGCCAGCCCCGGAGAAGGGGACACTGAAGCTTTCTTT
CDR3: CASPGEGDTEAFF

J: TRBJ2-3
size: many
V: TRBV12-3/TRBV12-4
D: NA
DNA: TGTGCCAGCAGTTTTATGCCCGGAGCAGATACGCAGTATTTT
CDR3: CASSFMPGADTQYF

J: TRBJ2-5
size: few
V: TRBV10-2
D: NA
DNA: TGCGCCAGCGAGGGAGCGCTACCGGGGGCCCAGTACTTC
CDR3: CASEGALPGAQYF

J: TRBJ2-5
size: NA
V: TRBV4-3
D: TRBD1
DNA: TGCGCCAGCAGCCAAGATCGGGGGGCGGGACAGGGACTACAAGAGACCCAGTACTTC
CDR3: CASSQDRGAGQGLQETQYF

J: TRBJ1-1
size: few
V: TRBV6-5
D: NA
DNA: TGTGCCACCCAACCGGGGGCGAACACTGAAGCTTTCTTT
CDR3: CATQPGANTEAFF

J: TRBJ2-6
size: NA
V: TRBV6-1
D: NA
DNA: TGTGCCAGCAGTGAAGTACTAGCATCCATCTCTGGGGCCAACGTCCTGACTTTC
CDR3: CASSEVLASISGANVLTF

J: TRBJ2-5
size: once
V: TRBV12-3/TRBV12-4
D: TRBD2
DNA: TGTGCCAGCACCCCCCGGCTAGCGGGAGCTCAAGAGACCCAGTACTTC
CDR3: CASTPRLAGAQETQYF

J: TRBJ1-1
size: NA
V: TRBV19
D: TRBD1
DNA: TGTGCCAGTAGTATCCGAGGGGGCAATAAGGAGGCTTTCTTT
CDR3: CASSIRGGNKEAFF

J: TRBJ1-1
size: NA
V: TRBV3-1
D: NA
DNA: TGTGCCAGCAGCCAAACGATCTCCGGGCCACCAGGCGCTTTCTTT
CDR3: CASSQTISGPPGAFF

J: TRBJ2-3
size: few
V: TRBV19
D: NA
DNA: TGTGCCAGTAGCCTACGGGGGACCCCTAGCACAGATACGCAGTATTTT
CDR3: CASSLRGTPSTDTQYF

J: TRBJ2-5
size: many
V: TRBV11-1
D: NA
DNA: TGTGCCAGCAGCTCTACAACGGGGCGCCAAGAGACCCAGTACTTC
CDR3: CASSSTTGRQETQYF

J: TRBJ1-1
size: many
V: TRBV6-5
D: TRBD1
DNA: TGTGCCAGCAGTACTCAGGGGGTACGCACTGAAGCTTTCTTT
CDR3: CASSTQGVRTEAFF

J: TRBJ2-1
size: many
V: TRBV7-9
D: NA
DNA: TGTGCCAGCAGCGCTAACGAGGATCCCTTCGAGGATGAGCAGTTCTTC
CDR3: CASSANEDPFEDEQFF

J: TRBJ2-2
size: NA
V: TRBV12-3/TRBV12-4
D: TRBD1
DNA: TGTGCTGGGACAGACACCGGGGAGCTGTTTTTT
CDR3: CAGTDTGELFF

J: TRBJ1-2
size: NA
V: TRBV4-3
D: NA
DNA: TGCGCCAGCAGCCCACGGAGGGGAGGGGACGGCTACACCTTC
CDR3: CASSPRRGGDGYTF

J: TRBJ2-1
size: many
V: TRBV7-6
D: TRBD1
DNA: TGTGCCAGCAGAGCCTCAGGGGGTTCCTACAATGAGCAGTTCTTC
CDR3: CASRASGGSYNEQFF

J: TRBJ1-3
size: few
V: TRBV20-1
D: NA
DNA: TGCAGTGCCACCAGAGGCTCTGGAAACACCATATATTTT
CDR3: CSATRGSGNTIYF

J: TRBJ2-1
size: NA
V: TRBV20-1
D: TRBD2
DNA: TGCAGTGCTAGAAGGGGAGGGGACAATGAGCAGTTCTTC
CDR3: CSARRGGDNEQFF

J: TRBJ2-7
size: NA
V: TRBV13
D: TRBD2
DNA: TGTGCCAGCAGCCTCAGCGGGGCCGGACACTACTACGAGCAGTACTTC
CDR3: CASSLSGAGHYYEQYF

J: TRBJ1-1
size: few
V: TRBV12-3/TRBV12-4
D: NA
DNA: TGTGCCAGCAGCAGACATCTGAACACTGAAGCTTTCTTT
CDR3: CASSRHLNTEAFF

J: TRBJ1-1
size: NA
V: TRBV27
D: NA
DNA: TGTGCCAGCAGTTTAAACCCGGTTTTGAACACTGAAGCTTTCTTT
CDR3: CASSLNPVLNTEAFF

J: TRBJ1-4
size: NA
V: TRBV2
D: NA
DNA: TGTGCCAGCAGTGTGGAGGGCTTCCCTGAAAAACTGTTTTTT
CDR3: CASSVEGFPEKLFF

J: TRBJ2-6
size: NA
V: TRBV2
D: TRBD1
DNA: TGTGCCTCCGACAGGGAAAGCTCTGGGGCCAACGTCCTGACTTTC
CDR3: CASDRESSGANVLTF

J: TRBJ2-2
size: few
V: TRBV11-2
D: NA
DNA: TGTGCCAGCGCTAAGGCCGTTACCACCGGGGAGCTGTTTTTT
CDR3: CASAKAVTTGELFF